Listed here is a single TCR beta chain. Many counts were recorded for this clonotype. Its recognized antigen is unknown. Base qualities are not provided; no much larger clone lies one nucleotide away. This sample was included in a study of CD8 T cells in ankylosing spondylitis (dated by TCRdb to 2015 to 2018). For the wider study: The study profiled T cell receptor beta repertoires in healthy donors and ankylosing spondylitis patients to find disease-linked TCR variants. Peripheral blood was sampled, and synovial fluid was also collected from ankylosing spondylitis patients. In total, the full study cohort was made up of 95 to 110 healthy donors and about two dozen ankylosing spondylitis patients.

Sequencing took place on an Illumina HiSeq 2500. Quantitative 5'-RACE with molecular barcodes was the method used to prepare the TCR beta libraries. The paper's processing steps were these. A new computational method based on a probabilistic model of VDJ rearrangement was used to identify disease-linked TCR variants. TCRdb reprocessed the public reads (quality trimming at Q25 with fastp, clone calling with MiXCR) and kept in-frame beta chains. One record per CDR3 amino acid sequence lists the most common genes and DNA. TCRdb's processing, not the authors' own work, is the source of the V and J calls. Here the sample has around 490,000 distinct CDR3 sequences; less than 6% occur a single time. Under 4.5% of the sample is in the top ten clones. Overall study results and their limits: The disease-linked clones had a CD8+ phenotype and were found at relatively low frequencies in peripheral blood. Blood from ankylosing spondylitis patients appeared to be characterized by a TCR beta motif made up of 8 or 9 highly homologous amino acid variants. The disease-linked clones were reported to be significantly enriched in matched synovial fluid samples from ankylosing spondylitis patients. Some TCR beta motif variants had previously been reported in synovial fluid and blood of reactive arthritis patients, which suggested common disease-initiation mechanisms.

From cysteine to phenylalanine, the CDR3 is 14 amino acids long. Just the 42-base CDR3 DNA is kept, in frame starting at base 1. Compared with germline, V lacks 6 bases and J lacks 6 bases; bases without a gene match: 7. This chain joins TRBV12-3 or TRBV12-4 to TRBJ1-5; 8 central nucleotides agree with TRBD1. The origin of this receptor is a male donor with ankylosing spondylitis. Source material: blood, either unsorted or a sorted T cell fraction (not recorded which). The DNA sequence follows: TGTGCCAGCAGGCAACGACAGGGGTCTCAGCCCCAGCATTTT. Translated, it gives CASRQRQGSQPQHF.